Described below is a single T cell receptor beta chain sequence and its context. This sample is part of a study of blood T cell repertoires in COVID-19. The overall study: Whether acute or convalescent, the COVID-19 samples came from the United States, Italy and Spain. Sample material is recorded as cDNA or gDNA derived from T cells, B-cell-depleted T cells, or PBMCs.

Methods used by the authors: Amplification of reference gene primers was used by the study to estimate nucleated cell counts. Profiling relied on immunoSEQ multiplex PCR, and the TCRdb table lists in-frame clones only, not all of them. From that table come the V and J calls and clone size; the DNA was used to work out D and trimming. The table includes 99,000 or so clones, around 87% detected once. The clonotype comes from a man aged 45-60 years with acute or convalescent COVID-19. The material sequenced was peripheral blood.

CDR3 bases: TGTGCCAGCAGTTTCCTCCTGGGAGGGGGGCATGGCTACACCTTC. This translates into CASSFLLGGGHGYTF. V is TRBV28 and J is TRBJ1-2, with a possible D match to TRBD1 (6 bases). Trimming pared 3 bases from V and 6 bases from J, leaving 17 bases between. Germline assignment: CDR1 MDHEN and CDR2 SYDVKM. The CDR3 spans 15 residues.